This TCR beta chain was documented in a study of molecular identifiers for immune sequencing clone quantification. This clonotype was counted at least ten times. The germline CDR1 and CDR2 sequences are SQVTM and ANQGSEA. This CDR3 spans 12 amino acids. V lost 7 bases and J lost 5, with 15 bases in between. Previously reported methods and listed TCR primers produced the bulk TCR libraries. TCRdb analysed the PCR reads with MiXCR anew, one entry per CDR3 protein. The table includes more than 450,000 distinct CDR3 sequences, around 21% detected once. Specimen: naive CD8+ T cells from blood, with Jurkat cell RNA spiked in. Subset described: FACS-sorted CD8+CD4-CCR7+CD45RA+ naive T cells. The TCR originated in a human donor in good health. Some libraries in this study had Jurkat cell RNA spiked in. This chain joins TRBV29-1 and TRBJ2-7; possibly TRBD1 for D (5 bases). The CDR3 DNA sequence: TGCAGCGCCGAGCAGGGTAATAACGAGCAGTACTTC. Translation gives CSAEQGNNEQYF.